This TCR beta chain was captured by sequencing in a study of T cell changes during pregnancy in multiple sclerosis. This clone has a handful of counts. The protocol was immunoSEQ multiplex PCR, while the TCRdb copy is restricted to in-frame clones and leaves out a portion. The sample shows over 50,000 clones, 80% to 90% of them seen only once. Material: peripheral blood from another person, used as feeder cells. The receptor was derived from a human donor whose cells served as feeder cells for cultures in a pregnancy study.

Here the CDR3 reads CASSETGGYTF. DNA of the CDR3: TGTGCCAGCAGTGAAACAGGGGGCTACACCTTC. V is TRBV2 and J is TRBJ1-2, with a weak D call TRBD1 (6 bases). Germline V gives CDR1 SNHLY, CDR2 FYNNEI. This CDR3 has 11 amino acids. Trimming cost V 2 bases and J 8 bases, with 6 bases left between them. The complete variable domain, with remaining parts taken from reference TRBV2 and TRBJ1-2, reads EPEVTQTPSHQVTQMGQEVILRCVPISNHLYFYWYRQILGQKVEFLVSFYNNEISEKSEIFDDQFSVERPDGSNFTLKIRSTKLEDSAMYFCASSETGGYTFGSGTRLTVV.